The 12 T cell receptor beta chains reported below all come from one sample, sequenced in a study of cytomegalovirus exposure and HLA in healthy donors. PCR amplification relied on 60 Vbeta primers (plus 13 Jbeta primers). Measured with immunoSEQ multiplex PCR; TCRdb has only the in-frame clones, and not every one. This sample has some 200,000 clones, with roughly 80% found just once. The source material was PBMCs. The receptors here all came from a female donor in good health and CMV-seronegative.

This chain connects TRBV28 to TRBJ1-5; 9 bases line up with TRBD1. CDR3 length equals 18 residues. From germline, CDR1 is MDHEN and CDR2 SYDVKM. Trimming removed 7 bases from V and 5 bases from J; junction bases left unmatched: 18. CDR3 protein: CASTTPLGQGGAYQPQHF. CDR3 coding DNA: TGTGCCAGCACCACCCCCTTGGGACAGGGTGGTGCCTATCAGCCCCAGCATTTT.

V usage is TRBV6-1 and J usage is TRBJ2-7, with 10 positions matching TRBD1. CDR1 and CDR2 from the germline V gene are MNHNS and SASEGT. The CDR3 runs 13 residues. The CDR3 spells CAGGQGMTYEQYF. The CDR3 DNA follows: TGTGCAGGGGGACAGGGGATGACCTACGAGCAGTACTTC.

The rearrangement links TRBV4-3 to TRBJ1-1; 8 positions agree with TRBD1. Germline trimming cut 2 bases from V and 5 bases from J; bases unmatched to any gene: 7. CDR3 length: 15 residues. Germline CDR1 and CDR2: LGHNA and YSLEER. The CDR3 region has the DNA TGCGCCAGCAGCCAATTACAGGGGGTTATTACTGAAGCTTTCTTT. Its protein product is CASSQLQGVITEAFF.

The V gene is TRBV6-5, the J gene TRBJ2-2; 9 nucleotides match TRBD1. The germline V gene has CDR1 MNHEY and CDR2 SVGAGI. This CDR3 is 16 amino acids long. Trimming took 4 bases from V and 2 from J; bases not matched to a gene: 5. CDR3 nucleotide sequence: TGTGCCAGCAGTTCCCGGACAGGGGCCAACACCGGGGAGCTGTTTTTT. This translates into CASSSRTGANTGELFF.

CDR3 amino acids: CASSLYDRGNTEAFF. CDR3 coding DNA: TGTGCCAGCAGCTTATACGACAGGGGGAACACTGAAGCTTTCTTT. V gene TRBV7-6 combines with J gene TRBJ1-1; 8 positions agree with TRBD1. Trimming removed 2 bases from V and 1 base from J; junction bases left unmatched: 3. The CDR3 runs to 15 residues. Germline CDR1 and CDR2: SGHVS and FNYEAQ.

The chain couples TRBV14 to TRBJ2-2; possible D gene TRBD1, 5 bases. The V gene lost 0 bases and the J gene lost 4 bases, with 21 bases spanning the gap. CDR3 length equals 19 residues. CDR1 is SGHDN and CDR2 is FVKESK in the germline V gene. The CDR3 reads CASSQEPQGAMLLTGELFF. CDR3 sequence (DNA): TGTGCCAGCAGCCAAGAACCCCAGGGTGCCATGTTGCTCACCGGGGAGCTGTTTTTT.

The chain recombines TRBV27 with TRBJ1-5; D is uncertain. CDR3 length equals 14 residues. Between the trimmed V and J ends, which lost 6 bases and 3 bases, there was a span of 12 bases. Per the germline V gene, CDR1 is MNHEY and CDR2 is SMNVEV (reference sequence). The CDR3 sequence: CASRLGSFNQPQHF. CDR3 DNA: TGTGCCAGCAGGTTAGGGAGTTTCAATCAGCCCCAGCATTTT.

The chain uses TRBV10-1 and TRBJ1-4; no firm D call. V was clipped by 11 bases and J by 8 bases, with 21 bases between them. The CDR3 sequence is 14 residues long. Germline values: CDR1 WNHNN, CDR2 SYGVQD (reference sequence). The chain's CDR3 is CACSKLRDWEKLFF. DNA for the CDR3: TGCGCCTGTTCGAAACTCCGGGATTGGGAAAAACTGTTTTTT.

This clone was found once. Here the CDR3 reads CASSLMRGGSTDTQYF. CDR3 in DNA: TGTGCCAGCAGCTTAATGCGGGGGGGGAGCACAGATACGCAGTATTTT. V usage is TRBV7-9 and J usage is TRBJ2-3, with 9 bases fitting TRBD2. This CDR3 has 16 residues. Trimming at V came to 2 bases and at J to 0 bases, leaving 3 bases not matched to a gene. Germline V lookup: CDR1 SEHNR, CDR2 FQNEAQ (reference sequence).

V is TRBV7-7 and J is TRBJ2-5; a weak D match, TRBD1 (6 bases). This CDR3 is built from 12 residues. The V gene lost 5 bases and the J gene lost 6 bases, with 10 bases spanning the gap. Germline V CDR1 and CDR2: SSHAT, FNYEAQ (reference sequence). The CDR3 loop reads CASSPQGKTQYF. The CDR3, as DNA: TGTGCCAGCAGCCCCCAGGGGAAGACCCAGTACTTC. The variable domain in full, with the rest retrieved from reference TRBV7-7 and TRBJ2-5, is GAGVSQSPRYKVTKRGQDVTLRCDPISSHATLYWYQQALGQGPEFLTYFNYEAQPDKSGLPSDRFSAERPEGSISTLTIQRTEQRDSAMYRCASSPQGKTQYFGPGTRLLVL.

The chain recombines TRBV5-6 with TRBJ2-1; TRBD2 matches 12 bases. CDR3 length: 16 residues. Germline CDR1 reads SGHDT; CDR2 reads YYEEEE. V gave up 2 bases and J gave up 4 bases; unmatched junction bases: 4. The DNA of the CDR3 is TGTGCCAGCAGCTTCTCCGGGACTAGCGGGTACAATGAGCAGTTCTTC. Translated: CASSFSGTSGYNEQFF.

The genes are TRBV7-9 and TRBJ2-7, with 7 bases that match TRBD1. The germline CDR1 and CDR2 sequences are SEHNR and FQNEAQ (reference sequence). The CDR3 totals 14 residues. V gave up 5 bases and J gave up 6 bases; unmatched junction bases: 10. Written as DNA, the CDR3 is TGTGCCAGCAGCCCACATGGACAGGCCGCCGAGCAGTACTTC. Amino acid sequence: CASSPHGQAAEQYF. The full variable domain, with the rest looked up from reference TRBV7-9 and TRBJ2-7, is DTGVSQNPRHKITKRGQNVTFRCDPISEHNRLYWYRQTLGQGPEFLTYFQNEAQLEKSRLLSDRFSAERPKGSFSTLEIQRTEQGDSAMYLCASSPHGQAAEQYFGPGTRLTVT.